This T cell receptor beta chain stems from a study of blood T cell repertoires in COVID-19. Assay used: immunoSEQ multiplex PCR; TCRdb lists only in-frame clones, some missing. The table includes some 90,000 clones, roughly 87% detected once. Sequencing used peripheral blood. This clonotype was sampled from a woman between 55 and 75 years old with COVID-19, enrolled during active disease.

The CDR3 nucleotides are TGTGCCAGTAGTATAGGCGGGGGGGCCGATTATACGCAGTATTTT. Its translation is CASSIGGGADYTQYF. The rearrangement uses TRBV19 and TRBJ2-3; TRBD2 matches 9 bases. The CDR3 runs to 15 residues. V was pared by 1 base and J by 7 bases, with 6 bases of the junction left unmatched. Germline CDR1 and CDR2: LNHDA and SQIVND (reference sequence). Together with reference TRBV19 and TRBJ2-3, the CDR3 gives the full variable domain: DGGITQSPKYLFRKEGQNVTLSCEQNLNHDAMYWYRQDPGQGLRLIYYSQIVNDFQKGDIAEGYSVSREKKESFPLTVTSAQKNPTAFYLCASSIGGGADYTQYFGPGTRLTVL.